This is a list of T cell receptor beta chains from one sample in a study of T cell repertoires in cytomegalovirus infection. MiXCR, applied by TCRdb to the reads, yields one record per CDR3 protein. The data hold around 540,000 distinct CDR3 sequences, with 30% to 35% observed a single time. These receptors have no identified antigens. Sequenced material: cultured PBMCs, taken from culture after CMV antigen stimulation. The receptor source for this set is a human donor in good health (CMV status not recorded). Some clones in this sample may be carry-over from other donors' samples. Both conserved end residues are part of each CDR3. The D gene is left open where the match is weak. Only some rows state a clone size, as once, few, many or a class for expanded clones.

. | TRBJ2-3 | . | 17 | TRBV7-4 | CASSSSPRESSTDTQYF | TGTGCCAGCAGCTCCAGTCCGAGGGAGAGTAGCACAGATACGCAGTATTTT
TRBD1 | TRBJ1-2 | . | 15 | TRBV13 | CASSSLPQGNYGYTF | TGTGCCAGCAGCTCCCTACCACAGGGGAACTATGGCTACACCTTC
. | TRBJ2-7 | few | 16 | TRBV7-2 | CATSKEEDVYAYEQYF | TGTGCCACCTCCAAAGAGGAGGACGTATATGCCTACGAGCAGTACTTC
TRBD1 | TRBJ1-5 | . | 15 | TRBV29-1 | CSVARGQGAGQPQHF | TGCAGCGTAGCCCGAGGACAGGGGGCGGGTCAGCCCCAGCATTTT
. | TRBJ2-1 | few | 15 | TRBV19 | CASRILANSYNEQFF | TGTGCCAGTAGAATTCTAGCGAACTCCTACAATGAGCAGTTCTTC
. | TRBJ2-6 | once | 15 | TRBV5-4 | CASSLDNSGANVLTF | TGTGCCAGCAGCTTGGACAACTCTGGGGCCAACGTCCTGACTTTC
TRBD1 | TRBJ2-2 | . | 17 | TRBV7-6 | CASSPPRGTGVTGELFF | TGTGCCAGCAGCCCGCCCCGTGGGACAGGAGTCACCGGGGAGCTGTTTTTT
. | TRBJ1-1 | . | 14 | TRBV6-1 | CASSDGGILLKAFF | TGTGCCAGCAGTGACGGCGGTATCTTATTGAAAGCTTTCTTT
TRBD1 | TRBJ1-4 | few | 16 | TRBV7-6 | CASSFGPGQVNEKLFF | TGTGCCAGCAGCTTTGGGCCGGGACAGGTTAATGAAAAACTGTTTTTT
TRBD2 | TRBJ2-1 | . | 14 | TRBV19 | CASKTSGGLNEQFF | TGTGCCAGTAAAACTAGCGGGGGTTTAAATGAGCAGTTCTTC
TRBD2 | TRBJ2-7 | . | 18 | TRBV6-5 | CASSYGVALASGSYEQYF | TGTGCCAGCAGTTACGGGGTGGCCTTAGCTAGCGGATCCTACGAGCAGTACTTC
. | TRBJ1-2 | few | 12 | TRBV7-2 | CASSPRDNGYTF | TGTGCCAGCAGCCCACGGGACAACGGCTACACCTTC
. | TRBJ2-5 | . | 13 | TRBV6-5 | CASSYSWGETQYF | TGTGCCAGCAGTTACTCATGGGGCGAGACCCAGTACTTC
TRBD1 | TRBJ2-2 | . | 15 | TRBV19 | CASDTGGGDTGELFF | TGTGCCAGTGATACAGGGGGCGGTGACACCGGGGAGCTGTTTTTT
. | TRBJ1-5 | . | 17 | TRBV30 | CAWSVRSASRPGQPQHF | TGTGCCTGGAGTGTACGGTCAGCCTCGCGGCCAGGTCAGCCCCAGCATTTT
. | TRBJ1-2 | . | 11 | TRBV6-2/TRBV6-3 | CASSTGSGYTF | TGTGCCAGCAGTACCGGCAGCGGCTACACCTTC
TRBD2 | TRBJ2-4 | few | 16 | TRBV7-2 | CASSLEREWSKNIQYF | TGTGCCAGCAGCTTAGAGCGGGAGTGGAGCAAAAACATTCAGTACTTC
. | TRBJ2-2 | . | 14 | TRBV19 | CASSDPGLTGELFF | TGTGCCAGCTCCGATCCGGGGCTCACCGGGGAGCTGTTTTTT
TRBD1 | TRBJ1-5 | . | 15 | TRBV5-4 | CASSFRRGESQPQHF | TGTGCCAGCAGCTTTCGCAGGGGGGAAAGTCAGCCCCAGCATTTT
TRBD1 | TRBJ2-5 | few | 15 | TRBV4-1 | CASSQNEGATETQYF | TGCGCCAGCAGCCAAAACGAGGGGGCAACGGAGACCCAGTACTTC
. | TRBJ1-1 | few | 13 | TRBV7-2 | CASSLSGDPEAFF | TGTGCCAGCAGCCTCTCAGGGGACCCTGAAGCTTTCTTT
. | TRBJ2-7 | . | 12 | TRBV20-1 | CSARVDSYEQYF | TGCAGTGCTAGAGTCGACTCCTACGAGCAGTACTTC
TRBD1 | TRBJ1-3 | . | 15 | TRBV28 | CASSSGQGAGNTIYF | TGTGCCAGCAGTTCCGGACAGGGGGCTGGAAACACCATATATTTT
. | TRBJ1-6 | many | 14 | TRBV7-2 | CASSLDGDNSPLHF | TGTGCCAGCAGCTTAGACGGGGATAATTCACCCCTCCACTTT
TRBD1 | TRBJ2-3 | few | 13 | TRBV7-9 | CASSTGDTDTQYF | TGTGCCAGCAGCACAGGGGACACAGATACGCAGTATTTT
. | TRBJ2-5 | few | 15 | TRBV7-2 | CASSLKMGRQETQYF | TGTGCCAGCAGCCTTAAAATGGGCCGTCAAGAGACCCAGTACTTC
TRBD2 | TRBJ2-3 | . | 17 | TRBV7-2 | CASSLSTSGSITDTQYF | TGTGCCAGCAGCTTATCGACTAGCGGGAGTATCACAGATACGCAGTATTTT
. | TRBJ1-1 | . | 14 | TRBV6-1 | CASSEAGGLSEAFF | TGTGCCAGCAGTGAAGCGGGGGGGCTCTCTGAAGCTTTCTTT
TRBD2 | TRBJ2-2 | few | 22 | TRBV4-2 | CASSTLASPGRLAGGNTGELFF | TGTGCCAGCAGCACCCTCGCTTCCCCGGGCCGACTAGCGGGAGGTAACACCGGGGAGCTGTTTTTT
. | TRBJ2-1 | . | 14 | TRBV7-2 | CASSLSNKVHEQFF | TGTGCCAGCAGCTTATCGAACAAAGTCCATGAGCAGTTCTTC
TRBD1 | TRBJ2-5 | few | 16 | TRBV12-3/TRBV12-4 | CASSPRTGEYQETQYF | TGTGCCAGCAGTCCCCGGACAGGGGAGTACCAAGAGACCCAGTACTTC
TRBD2 | TRBJ2-1 | few | 15 | TRBV7-2 | CASSLFGLAINEQFF | TGTGCCAGCAGCTTGTTCGGACTAGCGATCAATGAGCAGTTCTTC
. | TRBJ1-3 | few | 16 | TRBV11-2 | CASSLGRLVSGNTIYF | TGTGCCAGCAGCTTAGGGCGGCTAGTCTCTGGAAACACCATATATTTT
. | TRBJ1-1 | . | 15 | TRBV18 | CASSPPQGMNTEAFF | TGTGCCAGCTCACCACCACAGGGCATGAACACTGAAGCTTTCTTT
TRBD1 | TRBJ2-1 | . | 13 | TRBV18 | CASSPLEQGLKFF | TGTGCCAGCTCACCACTTGAACAGGGGTTAAAGTTCTTC
TRBD2 | TRBJ2-5 | . | 14 | TRBV7-2 | CASSLSGGKETQYF | TGTGCCAGCAGCCTGTCGGGGGGTAAAGAGACCCAGTACTTC
. | TRBJ2-1 | . | 16 | TRBV12-3/TRBV12-4 | CASSLASRISPNEQFF | TGTGCCAGCAGTTTAGCCTCTCGGATATCCCCCAATGAGCAGTTCTTC
TRBD1 | TRBJ1-2 | many | 15 | TRBV4-3 | CASSQDVQGNYGYTF | TGCGCCAGCAGCCAAGATGTACAGGGGAACTATGGCTACACCTTC
. | TRBJ2-7 | . | 13 | TRBV20-1 | CSAREGLNYEQYF | TGCAGTGCTAGAGAGGGCCTAAATTACGAGCAGTACTTC
TRBD1 | TRBJ2-5 | few | 14 | TRBV29-1 | CSVEGGTGEETQYF | TGCAGCGTTGAAGGAGGGACAGGGGAAGAGACCCAGTACTTC
. | TRBJ2-5 | . | 12 | TRBV7-6 | CASSLILQTQYF | TGTGCCAGCAGCTTAATCCTCCAGACCCAGTACTTC